The 26 T cell receptor beta chains below all came from one sample that was sequenced in a study of identifying expanded T cells in peripheral blood. Produced via immunoSEQ multiplex PCR; TCRdb's table is partial and in-frame only. The sample includes approximately 85,000 clones, roughly 91% seen only once; the top ten take under 20%. The sequenced sample was blood. The receptors shown here come from a person between 18 and 75 years old in good health.

V usage is TRBV11-2 and J usage is TRBJ1-2; a weak D match, TRBD1 (5 bases). The CDR3 totals 15 residues. The ends were cut back, 1 base at V and 4 bases at J, with 13 bases in the middle. Germline CDR1 SGHAT, CDR2 FQNNGV. Written as DNA, the CDR3 is TGTGCCAGCAGCTTAGCCCCAGAGAGGGGCTATGGCTACACCTTC. This translates into CASSLAPERGYGYTF.

The gene calls are TRBV30 and TRBJ2-2; D perhaps matches TRBD1 (6 bases). This CDR3 contains 18 residues. V was cut by 3 bases and J by 2 bases, with 22 bases left in between. Germline V lookup: CDR1 GTSNPN, CDR2 SVGIG (reference sequence). The CDR3 reads CAWSPGWGRQTNTGELFF. The DNA for the CDR3 is TGTGCCTGGAGCCCAGGGTGGGGGCGCCAAACCAACACCGGGGAGCTGTTTTTT.

This clone was counted a few times. This rearrangement joins TRBV6-1 to TRBJ1-5; no definite D call. This CDR3 spans 13 amino acids. Trimming left V 3 bases short and J 2 bases short, with 5 bases between. Germline V gives CDR1 MNHNS, CDR2 SASEGT. The CDR3 nucleotides are TGTGCCAGCAGTGATGGAGGCAATCAGCCCCAGCATTTT. Its protein product is CASSDGGNQPQHF.

This chain connects TRBV7-2 to TRBJ1-3, with D possibly being TRBD1 (5 bases). V was pared by 4 bases and J by 0 bases, with 16 bases between. The CDR3 length is 17 residues. Germline-derived CDR1 and CDR2 are SGHTA and FQGNSA. The CDR3 DNA reads TGTGCCAGCAGCTCCCAGGGACCGGCGGTCTCTGGAAACACCATATATTTT. Residues: CASSSQGPAVSGNTIYF. Full variable domain (rest looked up from reference TRBV7-2 and TRBJ1-3): GAGVSQSPSNKVTEKGKDVELRCDPISGHTALYWYRQSLGQGLEFLIYFQGNSAPDKSGLPSDRFSAERTGGSVSTLTIQRTQQEDSAVYLCASSSQGPAVSGNTIYFGEGSWLTVV.

The DNA of the CDR3 is TGTGCCACCACACCGTCGAGGGGTAGCGGGGAAGAGACCCAGTACTTC. Translating gives CATTPSRGSGEETQYF. The V call is TRBV19, the J call TRBJ2-5; 8 bases match TRBD2. Trimming cost V 10 bases and J 3 bases; bases outside gene matches: 16. The germline CDR1 and CDR2 sequences are LNHDA and SQIVND (reference sequence). This CDR3 contains 16 residues.

The chain has TRBV18 and TRBJ2-1, with D unclear. V lost 3 bases and J lost 6, with 24 bases in between. CDR1 and CDR2 (germline): KGHSH, LQKENI. This CDR3 contains 18 residues. CDR3 loop: CASSPALASTLGRNEQFF. The DNA for the CDR3 is TGTGCCAGCTCACCCGCTCTGGCCTCGACATTAGGTCGCAATGAGCAGTTCTTC.

V and J are TRBV6-6 and TRBJ1-2; 7 nucleotides line up with TRBD1. The CDR3 is made up of 13 amino acids. The V gene's germline CDR1 is MNHNY and CDR2 SVGAGI (reference sequence). V trimming: 6 bases; J trimming: 6 bases; junction bases outside the gene matches: 7. CDR3 DNA sequence: TGTGCCAGCAGGGTTCGACAGGGCCATGGCTACACCTTC. Protein: CASRVRQGHGYTF.

This clone was found once. The chain combines TRBV15 with TRBJ1-3; D ambiguous. Germline CDR1 and CDR2: LNHNV and YYDKDF (reference sequence). The CDR3 sequence is 14 residues long. With 4 bases removed from V and 0 bases from J, the gap between germline ends came to 7 bases. This CDR3 is CATSTRFSGNTIYF. The CDR3 nucleotides are TGTGCCACCAGCACCCGGTTCTCTGGAAACACCATATATTTT.

The J gene is TRBJ1-4, the V gene TRBV21-1; TRBD1, as called in the table, went unchecked against the DNA. TRBV21-1 constitutes a pseudogene. The CDR3 consists of 18 residues. CDR3 coding DNA: TGTGCCAGCAGCAAAGTGACAGGGGGTCCCATTCTTAATGAAAAACTGTTTTTT. Its protein product is CASSKVTGGPILNEKLFF.

V usage is TRBV5-4 and J usage is TRBJ2-5, with D hard to call. The CDR3 spans 12 residues. V was cut by 3 bases and J by 6 bases, with 9 bases left in between. Germline loops: CDR1 SGHNT, CDR2 YYREEE (reference sequence). For the CDR3, the DNA is TGTGCCAGCAGCTCCCAAGGGAAGACCCAGTACTTC. This sequence encodes CASSSQGKTQYF.

On this clone: The sample contains more than one DNA sequence encoding this CDR3. The CDR3 is CASSPQGSGQPQHF. CDR3 nucleotides: TGTGCCAGTAGCCCACAGGGATCGGGGCAGCCCCAGCATTTT. V usage is TRBV6-5 and J usage is TRBJ1-5; tentatively, D is TRBD1 (6 bases). V shed 9 bases and J shed 7 bases, with 19 bases lying between them. Germline-derived CDR1 and CDR2 are MNHEY and SVGAGI. The CDR3 contains 14 residues.

This clone occurred a few times. The chain recombines TRBV2 with TRBJ1-3; no firm D call. This CDR3 comprises 15 residues. Per germline, CDR1 SNHLY and CDR2 FYNNEI. Trimming shortened V by 6 bases and J by 4 bases, and 16 bases separated the two germline ends. CDR3 sequence (DNA): TGTGCCAGCAGGCCCTCGCTAGGTCGGGGAAACACCATATATTTT. As protein: CASRPSLGRGNTIYF. The complete variable domain, with remaining parts taken from reference TRBV2 and TRBJ1-3, reads EPEVTQTPSHQVTQMGQEVILRCVPISNHLYFYWYRQILGQKVEFLVSFYNNEISEKSEIFDDQFSVERPDGSNFTLKIRSTKLEDSAMYFCASRPSLGRGNTIYFGEGSWLTVV.

This chain joins TRBV29-1 and TRBJ2-3, with D hard to call. CDR1 is SQVTM and CDR2 is ANQGSEA in the germline V gene. V lost 1 base to trimming and J lost 0 bases, with 14 bases between them. CDR3 length: 16 residues. CDR3 sequence (DNA): TGCAGCGTTGAAGCCCGACTTGTAACTAGCACAGATACGCAGTATTTT. Encoded protein: CSVEARLVTSTDTQYF.

DNA of the CDR3: TGTGCCAGCAGCCTGAGTCCCGGGGGCACAGATACGCAGTATTTT. Protein sequence: CASSLSPGGTDTQYF. The chain combines TRBV11-2 with TRBJ2-3, with a tentative D call TRBD2 (5 bases). V was shortened by 5 bases and J by 1 base, with 13 bases between the two germline ends. In germline, CDR1 is SGHAT, CDR2 FQNNGV. This CDR3 contains 15 residues.

The chain employs TRBV27 and TRBJ2-3; perhaps D is TRBD1 or TRBD2 (5 bases each). The V end was cut by 3 bases, the J end by 6 bases, with 22 bases between. CDR1 and CDR2 from the germline V gene are MNHEY and SMNVEV (reference sequence). The CDR3 contains 17 residues. The CDR3 region is CASSLHPGPLPRDTQYF. CDR3 in DNA: TGTGCCAGCAGTTTGCATCCGGGACCCTTGCCCCGCGATACGCAGTATTTT.

The rearrangement uses TRBV15 and TRBJ2-1; D is unresolved. The CDR3 runs 14 residues. The V end lost 0 bases, the J end lost 14 bases, and 17 bases lay between the germline ends. Germline lookup yields CDR1 LNHNV and CDR2 YYDKDF (reference sequence). The CDR3 reads CATSRDRSWGLEFF. DNA of the CDR3: TGTGCCACCAGCAGAGATCGGAGCTGGGGTCTGGAGTTCTTC.

This chain joins TRBV7-2 and TRBJ1-1; TRBD1 matches 7 bases. CDR3 length: 15 amino acids. V was clipped by 1 base and J by 4 bases; unmatched bases: 6. From germline, CDR1 is SGHTA and CDR2 FQGNSA. The CDR3 nucleotides are TGTGCCAGCAGCTTAGAAGGGGGCCAGGTCACTGAAGCTTTCTTT. Translation: CASSLEGGQVTEAFF.

This clone has just one count. The CDR3 DNA follows: TGTGCCAGCAGCGCCCCCGGTACTAGCGGGGGGGATACAGATACGCAGTATTTT. Encoded protein: CASSAPGTSGGDTDTQYF. This chain joins TRBV7-9 and TRBJ2-3; 13 positions match TRBD2. Germline CDR1 reads SEHNR; CDR2 reads FQNEAQ (reference sequence). The junction had 11 bases not matched to a gene; V was cut back by 5 bases and J by 3 bases. The CDR3 contains 18 residues.

V usage is TRBV10-1 and J usage is TRBJ1-1, with unresolved D. The CDR3 sequence is 12 residues long. Trimming removed 4 bases from V and 1 base from J, with 4 bases in between. Germline loops: CDR1 WNHNN, CDR2 SYGVQD (reference sequence). The CDR3 DNA is TGCGCCAGCAGTGCGCCGAACACTGAAGCTTTCTTT. Translated: CASSAPNTEAFF.

This sequence joins TRBV2 and TRBJ2-1, with D tentatively TRBD2 (6 bases). CDR1 and CDR2 (germline): SNHLY, FYNNEI. V was clipped by 3 bases and J by 3 bases, with 12 bases between them. The CDR3 contains 15 residues. Written as DNA, the CDR3 is TGTGCCAGCAGTGAGGGAAGGGGAGGCTACAATGAGCAGTTCTTC. It specifies CASSEGRGGYNEQFF. Full variable domain (rest looked up from reference TRBV2 and TRBJ2-1): EPEVTQTPSHQVTQMGQEVILRCVPISNHLYFYWYRQILGQKVEFLVSFYNNEISEKSEIFDDQFSVERPDGSNFTLKIRSTKLEDSAMYFCASSEGRGGYNEQFFGPGTRLTVL.

V and J are TRBV19 and TRBJ1-1, with D perhaps matching TRBD1 (5 bases). This CDR3 spans 13 amino acids. The ends were cut back, 5 bases at V and 5 bases at J, with 12 bases in the middle. Germline CDR1 reads LNHDA; CDR2 reads SQIVND (reference sequence). The CDR3: CASSLGQGTEAFF. CDR3 coding DNA: TGTGCCAGTAGTCTCGGACAAGGGACTGAAGCTTTCTTT.

This clone came up a few times. The rearrangement links TRBV28 to TRBJ1-1; D gene ambiguous. V lost 1 base and J lost 8, with 23 bases in between. The V gene's germline CDR1 is MDHEN and CDR2 SYDVKM. This CDR3 spans 17 amino acids. CDR3 bases: TGTGCCAGCAGTTTATTGGTTCGTGACTTCGTCGCAGGCGAAGCTTTCTTT. This translates into CASSLLVRDFVAGEAFF. The full variable domain, completed using reference TRBV28 and TRBJ1-1, is DVKVTQSSRYLVKRTGEKVFLECVQDMDHENMFWYRQDPGLGLRLIYFSYDVKMKEKGDIPEGYSVSREKKERFSLILESASTNQTSMYLCASSLLVRDFVAGEAFFGQGTRLTVV.

The chain combines TRBV11-3 with TRBJ2-2; D remains unclear. The CDR3 is 14 amino acids. V was pared by 5 bases and J by 0 bases, with 7 bases between. Germline CDR1 reads SGHNT; CDR2 reads YENEEA. The CDR3 nucleotides read TGTGCCAGCAGCCCCACAGCGAACACCGGGGAGCTGTTTTTT. It yields the protein CASSPTANTGELFF.

The chain employs TRBV4-3 and TRBJ2-3; D assignment may be TRBD1 or TRBD2 (5 bases each). CDR1 and CDR2 from the germline V gene are LGHNA and YSLEER. Trimming removed 5 bases at V and 5 bases at J, with 11 bases between. The CDR3 consists of 13 residues. CDR3 DNA sequence: TGCGCCAGCAGCAAGGGGAGCGGAGATACGCAGTATTTT. This translates into CASSKGSGDTQYF.

The chain links TRBV29-1 to TRBJ1-3; D ambiguous. The V gene's germline CDR1 is SQVTM and CDR2 ANQGSEA. V was cut by 2 bases and J by 3 bases, with 8 bases left in between. This CDR3 has 13 amino acids. The CDR3 spells CSVERQFGNTIYF. CDR3 bases: TGCAGCGTTGAACGGCAGTTTGGAAACACCATATATTTT.

The rearrangement links TRBV7-3 to TRBJ1-5; D gene unclear. V was trimmed by 8 bases and J by 5 bases, leaving 31 bases between them. Germline V gives CDR1 SGHTA, CDR2 FQGTGA. The CDR3 is 19 residues long. The CDR3 sequence is CASGDPSSEADFRYQPQHF. For the CDR3, the DNA is TGTGCCAGCGGCGATCCCTCTTCGGAGGCCGACTTTCGGTATCAGCCCCAGCATTTT.